This paragraph covers one T cell receptor beta chain sequence. The antigen is undetermined. This CDR3 is 14 amino acids long. V lost 8 bases, J lost 2 bases, and 15 bases lay in between. Germline V gene lookup returns CDR1 KGHSH and CDR2 LQKENI. The data are from a study of vaccination effects on CD4 cells after COVID-19. Study-wide findings and caveats: From healthy vaccinees, only 1 of 255 vaccine-induced clones also reacted to common cold coronaviruses. Marked contraction was observed in infection-induced and vaccine-induced clones late after vaccination.

ViraFEST used viral peptide pools to expand antigen-specific CD4+ T cells before sequencing. Researchers isolated CD4+ T cells once around 11 days of culture had elapsed. None of the vaccinated had previously contracted SARS-CoV-2, and their nucleocapsid antibodies tested negative. Wells each received under 2.5 million PBMC, cultured with around 9.6 IU/ml IL-2 and roughly 9.3 ug/ml peptides. Method: immunoSEQ multiplex PCR; TCRdb's copy keeps in-frame clones and lacks some. This table holds some 70,000 clones, 75% to 90% found once. The material sequenced was CD4+ T cells from PBMCs cultured with SARS-CoV-2 spike peptides, taken before COVID-19 vaccination. The rearrangement links TRBV18 to TRBJ2-5; maybe TRBD2 (6 bases). The sequence was obtained from a human donor who received a COVID-19 vaccine. The CDR3 DNA is TGTGCCAGCCGCCCAGTTGGAGGGCAAGAGACCCAGTACTTC. Encoded protein: CASRPVGGQETQYF. The full variable domain, rest sourced from reference TRBV18 and TRBJ2-5, is NAGVMQNPRHLVRRRGQEARLRCSPMKGHSHVYWYRQLPEEGLKFMVYLQKENIIDESGMPKERFSAEFPKEGPSILRIQQVVRGDSAAYFCASRPVGGQETQYFGPGTRLLVL.